Detailed here is one TCR beta chain. A single count supports this clone. The antigen it recognizes is unknown. No much larger clone exists at a distance of one base, and base qualities are not known. This record belongs to a study of PD-1 and CTLA-4 blockade in melanoma (TCRdb year 2021). About the full investigation: The study compared how PD-1 blockade and CTLA-4 blockade affected the melanoma-reactive CD8 T cell response in patients with melanoma.

The library relied on the immunoSEQ multiplex PCR assay. Entries here come from immuneACCESS through TCRdb and include only in-frame sequences with V and J called. Some clones fail to appear in such tables; in the studies checked, an unresolved V gene covers under half of the shortfall, and the cause of the remainder is unknown. The sample has almost 30,000 clones on record, approximately 88% of them singletons. The ten largest clones capture about 8.5% of the sample. In the germline V gene, CDR1 corresponds to SGHRS and CDR2 to YFSETQ. The CDR3 sequence holds 11 residues, the cysteine and phenylalanine included. Only the CDR3 region is kept as DNA, spanning 33 bases read in frame from base 1. V was cut back by 4 bases and J by 8 bases, leaving a gap of 9 bases between them.

This sample comprised CD8+ T cells from peripheral blood, obtained before anti-PD-1 treatment. This receptor chain uses TRBV5-1 and TRBJ1-2; TRBD1 is a possible D gene, resting on 5 matching bases. This TCR was recovered from a human donor with melanoma. The CDR3 amino acid sequence is: CASSPGGGYTF. Read as DNA, the sequence is TGCGCCAGCAGCCCGGGGGGGGGCTACACCTTC. The full variable domain, completed from the reference TRBV5-1 and TRBJ1-2 proteins outside the CDR3, reads KAGVTQTPRYLIKTRGQQVTLSCSPISGHRSVSWYQQTPGQGLQFLFEYFSETQRNKGNFPGRFSGRQFSNSRSEMNVSTLELGDSALYLCASSPGGGYTFGSGTRLTVV.